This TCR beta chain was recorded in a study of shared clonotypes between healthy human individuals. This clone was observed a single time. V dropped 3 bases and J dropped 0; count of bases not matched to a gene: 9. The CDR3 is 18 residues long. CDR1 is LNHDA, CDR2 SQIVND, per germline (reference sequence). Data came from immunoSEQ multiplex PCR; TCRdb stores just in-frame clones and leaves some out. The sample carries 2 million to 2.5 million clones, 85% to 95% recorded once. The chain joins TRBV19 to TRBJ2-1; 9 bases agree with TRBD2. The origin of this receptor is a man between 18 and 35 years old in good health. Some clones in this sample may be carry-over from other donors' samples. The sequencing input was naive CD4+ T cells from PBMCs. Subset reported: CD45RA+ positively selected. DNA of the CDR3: TGTGCCAGTAGTATTAGGACTAGCGCTATCACCTCCTACAATGAGCAGTTCTTC. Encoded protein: CASSIRTSAITSYNEQFF.